A selection of T cell receptor beta chains follows, all from one sample in a study of cytomegalovirus exposure and HLA in healthy donors. The table came from immunoSEQ multiplex PCR; TCRdb's copy has only in-frame clones and leaves some out. Of fewer than 150,000 clones listed, over 60% were seen once; the top ten hold nearly 7%. The sample was PBMCs. The receptors derive from a man aged 40-49 years in good health and CMV-seropositive. The conserved cysteine and the conserved F or W are not part of the CDR3 here. Clone size is shown for a subset of rows, as once, few, many or a class of expanded clone.

v_call	clone_size	j_call	cdr3_aa
TRBV12-5	.	TRBJ1-1	ASGPTGWTEAF
TRBV6-6	.	TRBJ1-1	ASSRWTGGTEAF
TRBV7-2	.	TRBJ2-3	ASSLTVGWGGSPDTQY
TRBV19	.	TRBJ2-5	ASSIRAGKETQY
TRBV5-1	once	TRBJ2-7	ASSRTGGGAYEQY
TRBV7-2	.	TRBJ1-3	ASRTGYGNTIY
TRBV11-3	.	TRBJ2-1	ASSVTGGLYNEQF
TRBV19	few	TRBJ2-5	ASGELGETQY
TRBV4-3	.	TRBJ2-7	ASSQEVGGGFEQY
TRBV1	.	TRBJ1-1	TSSQDHRNTEAF
TRBV29-1	few	TRBJ2-1	SVEDNRPRRGRYNEQF
TRBV9	.	TRBJ2-5	ASSAGGLDRAAQY
TRBV27	.	TRBJ2-7	ASSARQVTYEQY
TRBV7-9	few	TRBJ2-3	ASKPEELDTQY
TRBV28	.	TRBJ1-2	ASSPGGDWAGYT
TRBV4-3	.	TRBJ1-2	ASSQVDRGVNGYT
TRBV6-5	few	TRBJ1-4	ASTRTGFREKLF
TRBV7-9	.	TRBJ2-5	ASSLKAGGPETQY
TRBV5-3	.	TRBJ2-7	ARSITFRQDPAYEQY
TRBV5-1	.	TRBJ2-5	ASSSTLGEGFWTQY
TRBV5-4	.	TRBJ2-3	ASSPSLQHGTDTQY
TRBV19	.	TRBJ1-2	ASRSDRGSSNSYT
TRBV4-1	.	TRBJ2-7	ASSHVGGLTNYEQY
TRBV15	.	TRBJ2-4	ATSSKGVKNIQY
TRBV30	.	TRBJ1-5	AWRGTGNGQPQH